Listed below are T cell receptor beta chains from one sample, sequenced in a study of T cells in narcolepsy. TCRdb's copy holds only in-frame clones and misses some; the assay was immunoSEQ multiplex PCR. Here the sample spans tens of thousands of clones, 82% being singletons. Sequencing was done on a sample of CD45RA- memory CD4+ T cells from PBMCs. Receptors originate from a human donor with narcolepsy. CDR3s include the opening cysteine and the closing phenylalanine or tryptophan. A D gene is named only where the DNA matches it firmly. Clone size, where shown, is once, few, many, or a class for clones that have expanded.

>TRBV29-1|.|TRBJ2-1|.
TGCAGCGTCTTGGACGGCGTTGAGCAGTTCTTC
CSVLDGVEQFF
>TRBV7-6|.|TRBJ1-6|.
TGTGCCAGCAGCCTATTCCCTAACCCACCCCTCCACTTT
CASSLFPNPPLHF
>TRBV6-1|.|TRBJ1-6|.
TGTGCCAGCAGGCTGGGCGAGTCACCCCTCCACTTT
CASRLGESPLHF
>TRBV7-9|.|TRBJ1-6|.
TGTGCCAGCAGCTTAAGGGCAGGGAATAATTCACCCCTCCACTTT
CASSLRAGNNSPLHF
>TRBV27|TRBD1|TRBJ1-2|.
TGTGCCAGCAGTCCCTTAGGGACAGAGGGCTACACCTTC
CASSPLGTEGYTF
>TRBV15|TRBD2|TRBJ2-3|.
TGTGCCACCAGCCAACCCGGACTAGCGGGGGGGAAGGATACGCAGTATTTT
CATSQPGLAGGKDTQYF
>TRBV27|TRBD1|TRBJ2-5|.
TGTGCCAGCAGTTTGAGACAGGGCGCCGGAGAGACCCAGTACTTC
CASSLRQGAGETQYF
>TRBV5-1|TRBD2|TRBJ2-5|.
TGCGCCAGCAGCTACACGGGACTAGCGGGGGAGAGGCCCCAGTACTTC
CASSYTGLAGERPQYF
>TRBV5-4|TRBD1|TRBJ1-3|few
TGCGCCAGCAGCCAAGGGACAGACTATATAGGAAACACCATATATTTT
CASSQGTDYIGNTIYF
>TRBV6-5|.|TRBJ1-3|.
TGTGCCAGCAGTGTCTTCCAGGCCCCTGGAAACACCATATATTTT
CASSVFQAPGNTIYF
>TRBV5-4|.|TRBJ1-2|.
TGTGCCAGCAGCTTCAGGACAGACTATGGCTACACCTTC
CASSFRTDYGYTF
>TRBV6-5|TRBD2|TRBJ2-3|.
TGTGCCAGCAGTTCTAGCGGGGGCACAGATACGCAGTATTTT
CASSSSGGTDTQYF
>TRBV10-3|.|TRBJ2-5|.
TGTGCCACCTCAAAGGAGGTCCAAGAGACCCAGTACTTC
CATSKEVQETQYF
>TRBV28|TRBD1|TRBJ1-5|.
TGTGCCAGCAGTTTATTGGGACAGGGCGTTGGGGGCAATCAGCCCCAGCATTTT
CASSLLGQGVGGNQPQHF
>TRBV6-1|TRBD1|TRBJ2-7|.
TGTGCCAGCAGAAAGGCCGGGACAGGGGTTAACGAGCAGTACTTC
CASRKAGTGVNEQYF
>TRBV28|.|TRBJ1-2|.
TGTGCCAGCAGTTTACCTCCGGGACAAAACTATGGCTACACCTTC
CASSLPPGQNYGYTF
>TRBV6-1|TRBD1|TRBJ1-4|.
TGTGCCAGCAGAGACAGGGTTGAAGGCGAAAAACTGTTTTTT
CASRDRVEGEKLFF
>TRBV10-3|.|TRBJ1-3|.
TGTGCCATCAGTGAGTCGGGAACCGGAAACACCATATATTTT
CAISESGTGNTIYF
>TRBV30|.|TRBJ2-6|.
TGTGCCTGGTCAAGGTTGGCTTCTGGGGCCAACGTCCTGACTTTC
CAWSRLASGANVLTF
>TRBV19|.|TRBJ1-1|.
TGTGCCAGCGGACAGTCAAGAAACACTGAAGCTTTCTTT
CASGQSRNTEAFF
>TRBV27|.|TRBJ1-1|few
TGTGCCAGCAGTTTAAAACCGCCCAGGGAAACCACTGAAGCTTTCTTT
CASSLKPPRETTEAFF
>TRBV5-4|TRBD1|TRBJ1-4|.
TGTGCCAGCAGCTCCTCGACAGGGCGGGACGAAAAACTGTTTTTT
CASSSSTGRDEKLFF
>TRBV30|.|TRBJ1-1|.
TGTGCCTGGAGTATCCGGGGCAGAAAGAACACTGAAGCTTTCTTT
CAWSIRGRKNTEAFF
>TRBV6-1|.|TRBJ2-2|.
TGTGCCAGCACTAAATTTGGGAGTAGCACCGGGGAGCTGTTTTTT
CASTKFGSSTGELFF
>TRBV6-5|.|TRBJ2-4|.
TGTGCCAGCACCCAGGAGGTCGGAGCCAAAAACATTCAGTACTTC
CASTQEVGAKNIQYF
>TRBV7-2|TRBD2|TRBJ2-7|few
TGTGCCAGCAGCTTTGCGGGGGGAGGGGCCTACGAGCAGTACTTC
CASSFAGGGAYEQYF
>TRBV27|TRBD1|TRBJ2-6|few
TGTGCCAGCAGTTTCGCCACAGGGGCAGGCGGGGCCAACGTCCTGACTTTC
CASSFATGAGGANVLTF